This T cell receptor (beta chain) was profiled in a study of PD-L1 blockade in urothelial cancer. Whole-study context: Starting in the mid-2010s, patients were given atezolizumab (1,200 mg intravenously every 3 weeks).

This clone was counted a few times. The J segment lost 0 bases and the V segment lost 2 bases, leaving 3 bases of the junction unmatched. The CDR3 is 15 residues long. Germline V lookup: CDR1 SGHTA, CDR2 FQGNSA. TCRdb keeps only in-frame clones here, not all; method: immunoSEQ multiplex PCR. The sample shows about 79,000 clones, around four fifths of them seen only once. Indicated time point: pretreatment peripheral blood. It was locally advanced or metastatic urothelial carcinoma that patients had. The chain couples TRBV7-2 to TRBJ1-2; 7 bases are a match to TRBD1. The sequence was obtained from a man between 40 and 49 years old with urothelial cancer. The input for sequencing was PBMCs, taken around atezolizumab (anti-PD-L1) treatment. DNA of the CDR3: TGTGCCAGCAGCTTAATGGGACAGTCTAACTATGGCTACACCTTC. Encoded protein: CASSLMGQSNYGYTF.